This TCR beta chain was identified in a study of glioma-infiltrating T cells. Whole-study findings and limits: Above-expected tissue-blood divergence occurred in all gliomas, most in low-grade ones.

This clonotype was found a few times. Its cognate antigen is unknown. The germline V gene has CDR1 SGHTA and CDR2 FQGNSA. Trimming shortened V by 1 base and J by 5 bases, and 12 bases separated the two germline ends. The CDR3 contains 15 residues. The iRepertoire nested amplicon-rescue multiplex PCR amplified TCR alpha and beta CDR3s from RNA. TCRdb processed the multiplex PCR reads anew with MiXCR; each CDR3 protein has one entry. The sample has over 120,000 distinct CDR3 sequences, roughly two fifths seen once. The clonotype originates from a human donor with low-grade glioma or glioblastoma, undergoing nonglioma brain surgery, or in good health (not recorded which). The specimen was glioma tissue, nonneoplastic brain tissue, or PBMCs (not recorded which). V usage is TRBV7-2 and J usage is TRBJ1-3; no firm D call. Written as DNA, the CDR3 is TGTGCCAGCAGCTTAGATGCGGGCAGGCGAAACACCATATATTTT. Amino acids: CASSLDAGRRNTIYF. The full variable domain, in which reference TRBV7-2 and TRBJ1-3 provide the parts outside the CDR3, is GAGVSQSPSNKVTEKGKDVELRCDPISGHTALYWYRQSLGQGLEFLIYFQGNSAPDKSGLPSDRFSAERTGGSVSTLTIQRTQQEDSAVYLCASSLDAGRRNTIYFGEGSWLTVV.